This section outlines one TCR beta chain sequence together with its context. Its target is unknown. The data were produced by immunoSEQ multiplex PCR, yet TCRdb's version contains in-frame clones alone and is incomplete. Altogether about 31,000 clones are present, roughly 78% being singletons, with the ten largest covering less than 1.5%. In germline, CDR1 is LGHNT, CDR2 FRNRAP. The CDR3 consists of 14 residues. Trimming removed 2 bases at V and 2 bases at J, with 9 bases between. This record belongs to a study of T cells in narcolepsy. Study overall: Healthy controls were enrolled alongside patients with narcolepsy type 1 or type 2.

General study results and limits: No autoreactive T cell clone sequences appeared in some memory CD4+ repertoires. Autoreactive HCRT-specific and TRIB2-specific clonotypes were marked in same-patient CSF-versus-blood CD4+ comparisons.

Sequenced: CD45RA- memory CD4+ T cells from PBMCs. This TCR was recovered from a human donor with narcolepsy. The rearrangement links TRBV12-5 to TRBJ1-2, with a tentative D call TRBD1 (5 bases). In DNA form, the CDR3 reads TGTGCTAGTGGTTTGCGCTCAGGGAACTATGGCTACACCTTC. It specifies CASGLRSGNYGYTF.